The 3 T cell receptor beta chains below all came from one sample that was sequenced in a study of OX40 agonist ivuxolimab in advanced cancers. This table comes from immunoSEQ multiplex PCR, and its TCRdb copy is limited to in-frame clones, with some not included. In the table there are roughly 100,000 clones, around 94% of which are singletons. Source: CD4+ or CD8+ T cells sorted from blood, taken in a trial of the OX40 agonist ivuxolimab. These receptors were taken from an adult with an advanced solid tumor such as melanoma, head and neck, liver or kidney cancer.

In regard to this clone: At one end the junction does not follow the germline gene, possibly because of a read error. CDR3 in amino acids: CASSVFGGSGRESNNF. The CDR3 coding sequence is TGTGCCAGCAGTGTCTTCGGGGGTAGCGGGAGGGAATCGAACAACTTC. The chain is built from TRBV6-1 and TRBJ2-4; 11 nucleotides match TRBD2. This CDR3 is 16 amino acids long. Per the germline V gene, CDR1 is MNHNS and CDR2 is SASEGT.

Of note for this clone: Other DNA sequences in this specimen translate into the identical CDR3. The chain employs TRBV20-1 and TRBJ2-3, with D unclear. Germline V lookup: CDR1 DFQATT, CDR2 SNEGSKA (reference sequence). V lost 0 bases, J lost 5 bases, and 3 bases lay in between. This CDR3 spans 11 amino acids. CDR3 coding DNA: TGCAGTGCTAGAGATTTAGATACGCAGTATTTT. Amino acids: CSARDLDTQYF.

CDR3 protein: CASSLQGGYGYTF. DNA of the CDR3: TGTGCCAGCAGCTTACAGGGGGGGTATGGCTACACCTTC. This sequence joins TRBV11-3 and TRBJ1-2; the match to TRBD1 covers 7 bases. The V gene end was trimmed by 2 bases and the J gene end by 5 bases; junction bases not matched to a gene: 2. The length of the CDR3 is 13 residues. Germline CDR1 SGHNT, CDR2 YENEEA. Variable domain in full (rest from reference TRBV11-3 and TRBJ1-2): EAGVVQSPRYKIIEKKQPVAFWCNPISGHNTLYWYLQNLGQGPELLIRYENEEAVDDSQLPKDRFSAERLKGVDSTLKIQPAELGDSAVYLCASSLQGGYGYTFGSGTRLTVV.